This TCR beta chain was captured by sequencing in a study of T cells in Graves' hyperthyroidism and ophthalmopathy. Study observations and caveats: Most thyroid clonotypes expanded above 0.001 appeared in blood too.

Uncontrolled infections, other autoimmune diseases, pregnancy or lactation led to exclusion of patients. Sampled blood dates from first hyperthyroidism diagnosis, and it precedes any ophthalmopathy symptoms. The PBMCs were sourced from fresh peripheral blood (about 10 ml). The CDR3 has 14 amino acids. The ends lost 2 bases at V and 7 bases at J; junction bases unmatched: 5. Germline values: CDR1 MDHEN, CDR2 SYDVKM. This clonotype was counted ten times or more. Its antigen remains unidentified. RNA transcripts were the template for amplifying TCR beta CDR3 regions. HTBI primers were the set used in a first-round RT-PCR of the TCR CDR3. TCRdb re-analysed the multiplex PCR reads in MiXCR, keeping a single row per CDR3 protein. The sample has about 260,000 distinct CDR3 sequences; less than 30% are singletons.

This clonotype originated in a man aged 35 to 55 with Graves' hyperthyroidism that later progressed to Graves' ophthalmopathy. The chain uses TRBV28 and TRBJ1-2, with 9 bases matching TRBD1. The sequenced material came from blood. In DNA, the CDR3 is TGTGCCAGCAGTTTAATGGACAGGGGAGGTGGCTACACCTTC. As protein: CASSLMDRGGGYTF.